Listed below are T cell receptor beta chains from one sample, sequenced in a study of Graves' ophthalmopathy and Graves' hyperthyroidism. TCRdb reprocessed the multiplex PCR reads with MiXCR, giving one entry per CDR3 protein. The sample lists around 520,000 distinct CDR3 sequences, under 40% occurring once. Sample: peripheral blood or thyroid tissue (not recorded which). The receptors were gathered from an adult man with Graves' hyperthyroidism. Both conserved end residues are part of each CDR3. Fields, in order: J gene, V gene, clone size, CDR3 protein. The size of a clone is reported for some rows only, either as once, few or many, or as a class for expanded clones.

J gene: TRBJ2-2
V gene: TRBV7-2
clone size: many
CDR3 protein: CASSQGVNTGELFF

J gene: TRBJ2-7
V gene: TRBV6-5
clone size: few
CDR3 protein: CASSLDSRLIYEQYF

J gene: TRBJ1-3
V gene: TRBV2
clone size: many
CDR3 protein: CASTDDRGGDTIYF

J gene: TRBJ1-5
V gene: TRBV15
clone size: .
CDR3 protein: CATSRGGGGQPQHF

J gene: TRBJ1-1
V gene: TRBV10-3
clone size: .
CDR3 protein: CAISETGTNTEAFF

J gene: TRBJ1-5
V gene: TRBV10-3
clone size: few
CDR3 protein: CAISEAGDSNQPQHF

J gene: TRBJ1-2
V gene: TRBV29-1
clone size: .
CDR3 protein: CSVPGTMTDTNYGYTF

J gene: TRBJ1-2
V gene: TRBV5-4
clone size: .
CDR3 protein: CASSSLAGGYGYTF

J gene: TRBJ1-6
V gene: TRBV10-3
clone size: .
CDR3 protein: CASTSPAAAYNSPLHF

J gene: TRBJ2-7
V gene: TRBV7-9
clone size: .
CDR3 protein: CASSPPAYEQYF

J gene: TRBJ2-7
V gene: TRBV6-5
clone size: .
CDR3 protein: CASRYRARYEQYF

J gene: TRBJ2-5
V gene: TRBV20-1
clone size: many
CDR3 protein: CSAKGAENPKTQYF

J gene: TRBJ1-2
V gene: TRBV7-2
clone size: many
CDR3 protein: CASSLSLANYGYTF

J gene: TRBJ2-5
V gene: TRBV12-3/TRBV12-4
clone size: many
CDR3 protein: CASSLVRSGLQETQYF

J gene: TRBJ2-2
V gene: TRBV5-8
clone size: few
CDR3 protein: CASSSGQTGELFF

J gene: TRBJ1-4
V gene: TRBV7-6
clone size: .
CDR3 protein: CASGRVFGEKLFF

J gene: TRBJ1-5
V gene: TRBV5-6
clone size: many
CDR3 protein: CASSLGPGVQPQHF

J gene: TRBJ1-5
V gene: TRBV7-9
clone size: many
CDR3 protein: CASSFVQGGGNQPQHF

J gene: TRBJ2-3
V gene: TRBV7-3
clone size: .
CDR3 protein: CASAQTSGSTADTQYF

J gene: TRBJ2-7
V gene: TRBV7-3
clone size: many
CDR3 protein: CASSPGLGSYEQYF

J gene: TRBJ2-7
V gene: TRBV5-1
clone size: few
CDR3 protein: CASRPIAGRASYEQYF

J gene: TRBJ1-5
V gene: TRBV15
clone size: many
CDR3 protein: CATSRDWRGSHQPQHF

J gene: TRBJ2-7
V gene: TRBV5-1
clone size: many
CDR3 protein: CASSQSLGYEQYF

J gene: TRBJ2-7
V gene: TRBV6-5
clone size: .
CDR3 protein: CASSYGPGGPYSEQYF

J gene: TRBJ1-4
V gene: TRBV7-9
clone size: .
CDR3 protein: CASSLGNRGTEKLFF

J gene: TRBJ2-2
V gene: TRBV29-1
clone size: .
CDR3 protein: CSARTSASGELFF

J gene: TRBJ1-5
V gene: TRBV2
clone size: .
CDR3 protein: CASSELGRGRGQPQHF

J gene: TRBJ1-4
V gene: TRBV5-1
clone size: few
CDR3 protein: CASSLGGRGDEKLFF

J gene: TRBJ2-6
V gene: TRBV29-1
clone size: .
CDR3 protein: CSVVSGQGGMGANVLTF

J gene: TRBJ2-5
V gene: TRBV6-5
clone size: many
CDR3 protein: CASRPRAGIHYQETQYF

J gene: TRBJ1-5
V gene: TRBV24-1
clone size: .
CDR3 protein: CAVSLTGEGNQPQHF

J gene: TRBJ2-5
V gene: TRBV7-9
clone size: many
CDR3 protein: CASSSTPNRGQETQYF

J gene: TRBJ2-1
V gene: TRBV10-3
clone size: .
CDR3 protein: CAISESSGSWQFF

J gene: TRBJ1-2
V gene: TRBV2
clone size: .
CDR3 protein: CASSERPLGYTF

J gene: TRBJ1-4
V gene: TRBV5-1
clone size: few
CDR3 protein: CASAETGGTNEKLFF

J gene: TRBJ1-5
V gene: TRBV7-2
clone size: once
CDR3 protein: CASSSTGTVGQPRHF

J gene: TRBJ2-7
V gene: TRBV29-1
clone size: many
CDR3 protein: CSAGARGYEQYF

J gene: TRBJ2-1
V gene: TRBV24-1
clone size: .
CDR3 protein: CATSDRADFYNEQFF

J gene: TRBJ2-5
V gene: TRBV25-1
clone size: few
CDR3 protein: CATSERDFQETQYF

J gene: TRBJ2-6
V gene: TRBV7-6
clone size: many
CDR3 protein: CASSSYTSRPHSGANVLTF

J gene: TRBJ2-7
V gene: TRBV12-3/TRBV12-4
clone size: few
CDR3 protein: CASSTRTSGAYEQYF

J gene: TRBJ1-5
V gene: TRBV2
clone size: .
CDR3 protein: CAREGYGNQPQHF

J gene: TRBJ2-7
V gene: TRBV28
clone size: .
CDR3 protein: CASSLEQSNEQYF

J gene: TRBJ2-2
V gene: TRBV20-1
clone size: many
CDR3 protein: CSAIGGNTGELFF

J gene: TRBJ1-6
V gene: TRBV10-3
clone size: .
CDR3 protein: CAISEKPLSNNSPLHF

J gene: TRBJ2-5
V gene: TRBV12-3/TRBV12-4
clone size: many
CDR3 protein: CASRGGQFVEETQYF

J gene: TRBJ1-4
V gene: TRBV7-9
clone size: .
CDR3 protein: CASTTAANEKLFF

J gene: TRBJ1-1
V gene: TRBV20-1
clone size: many
CDR3 protein: CSARGQGQSGDTEAFF

J gene: TRBJ2-6
V gene: TRBV7-9
clone size: many
CDR3 protein: CASSFLGRSGANVLTF

J gene: TRBJ2-7
V gene: TRBV13
clone size: many
CDR3 protein: CASSFPRGEQYF